These T cell receptor beta chains were read from a single sample in a study of blood T cell repertoires in COVID-19. Assay used: immunoSEQ multiplex PCR; TCRdb lists only in-frame clones, some missing. The sample records around 16,000 clones, about 85% being singletons. Sequencing input: peripheral blood. These receptors all stem from a man aged 55 to 70 with acute or convalescent COVID-19. Each CDR3 is given with its conserved first and last residue. The D gene is left open where the match is weak. Where a row states a size, it is once, few, many or the class of an expanded clone; other rows omit it.

CDR3aa	CDR3nt	d_gene	j_gene	abundance	len	v_gene
CASTDSLSSYEQYF	TGTGCCAGCACCGACTCCTTGAGCTCCTACGAGCAGTACTTC	NA	TRBJ2-7	NA	14	TRBV28
CASIPAGRDTQYF	TGTGCCAGTATTCCGGCAGGGAGGGATACGCAGTATTTT	NA	TRBJ2-3	NA	13	TRBV19
CASSLSGRDTDTQYF	TGCGCCAGCAGCTTAAGCGGGAGGGACACAGATACGCAGTATTTT	TRBD2	TRBJ2-3	NA	15	TRBV5-1
CASSLFPPAGADTQYF	TGTGCCAGCAGTTTATTCCCCCCAGCGGGGGCTGATACGCAGTATTTT	TRBD2	TRBJ2-3	once	16	TRBV27
CASSRDRGHGYTF	TGTGCCAGCAGCCGGGACAGGGGGCACGGCTACACCTTC	TRBD1	TRBJ1-2	NA	13	TRBV7-8
CASRRDSSLYGYTF	TGTGCCAGCAGGAGGGACTCCTCTCTCTATGGCTACACCTTC	NA	TRBJ1-2	NA	14	TRBV2
CASSLGTGDYGYTF	TGTGCCAGCAGCTTAGGGACAGGGGACTATGGCTACACCTTC	TRBD1	TRBJ1-2	NA	14	TRBV7-8
CASSTRQGPIYSNQPQHF	TGTGCCAGTAGTACTCGACAGGGTCCAATTTATAGCAATCAGCCCCAGCATTTT	TRBD1	TRBJ1-5	NA	18	TRBV19
CAWSKGGQGAYGYTF	TGTGCCTGGAGTAAGGGGGGACAGGGGGCGTATGGCTACACCTTC	TRBD1	TRBJ1-2	NA	15	TRBV30
CATSRAGGGSYEQYF	TGTGCCACCAGCAGAGCGGGAGGGGGGTCCTACGAGCAGTACTTC	TRBD2	TRBJ2-7	NA	15	TRBV15
CASSLVQGANGYTF	TGCGCCAGCAGCTTGGTTCAGGGGGCGAATGGCTACACCTTC	TRBD1	TRBJ1-2	NA	14	TRBV5-1
CASSQWGLRADNEKLFF	TGTGCCAGCAGCCAGTGGGGATTGCGGGCCGATAATGAAAAACTGTTTTTT	NA	TRBJ1-4	once	17	TRBV3-1/TRBV3-2
CASSLDTSGSNTGELFF	TGTGCCAGCAGCTTAGATACCAGCGGGTCGAACACCGGGGAGCTGTTTTTT	NA	TRBJ2-2	NA	17	TRBV7-6
CASSFPGRGVGETQYF	TGTGCCAGCAGCTTCCCCGGGCGGGGAGTCGGGGAGACCCAGTACTTC	NA	TRBJ2-5	NA	16	TRBV7-8
CASSRDTINSPLHF	TGTGCCAGCAGCCGCGACACAATTAATTCACCCCTCCACTTT	NA	TRBJ1-6	NA	14	TRBV3-1/TRBV3-2
CASSFGGAEETQYF	TGTGCCAGCAGCTTCGGCGGGGCGGAAGAGACCCAGTACTTC	NA	TRBJ2-5	NA	14	TRBV5-4
CASSQEHRGQTGGYTF	TGCGCCAGCAGCCAAGAGCACAGGGGGCAAACGGGGGGCTACACCTTC	TRBD1	TRBJ1-2	NA	16	TRBV4-3
CASSYPGQVAFYGYTF	TGTGCCAGCAGTTACCCCGGACAGGTTGCGTTCTATGGCTACACCTTC	TRBD1	TRBJ1-2	NA	16	TRBV6-6
CSSTSFRETSKETQYF	TGCAGCTCTACTTCTTTCAGGGAAACGTCAAAAGAGACCCAGTACTTC	NA	TRBJ2-5	NA	16	TRBV29-1
CASSVERVDTQYF	TGTGCCAGCAGCGTAGAGAGGGTAGATACGCAGTATTTT	NA	TRBJ2-3	NA	13	TRBV9
CASSLGAGPDTEAFF	TGTGCCAGCAGCTTGGGCGCGGGGCCAGACACTGAAGCTTTCTTT	NA	TRBJ1-1	NA	15	TRBV7-9
CASSARGSGSDTQYF	TGTGCCAGCAGCGCACGGGGTAGCGGGAGTGATACGCAGTATTTT	TRBD2	TRBJ2-3	NA	15	TRBV9
CASSIPRQSNTGELFF	TGTGCCAGTAGTATCCCCAGACAGTCGAACACCGGGGAGCTGTTTTTT	NA	TRBJ2-2	NA	16	TRBV19
CASSSLTLTTDTQYF	TGTGCCAGCAGTTCCCTGACTTTGACCACAGATACGCAGTATTTT	NA	TRBJ2-3	NA	15	TRBV27
CASREGDTQYF	TGTGCCAGTAGGGAGGGAGATACGCAGTATTTT	NA	TRBJ2-3	NA	11	TRBV19
CASSFGPQNTEAFF	TGCGCCAGCAGCTTCGGTCCGCAGAACACTGAAGCTTTCTTT	NA	TRBJ1-1	few	14	TRBV5-1
CASSSVTGEETQYF	TGCGCCAGCAGCTCTGTGACAGGGGAAGAGACCCAGTACTTC	TRBD1	TRBJ2-5	NA	14	TRBV5-1
CASSEQGMPNEKLFF	TGTGCCAGCAGCGAACAGGGGATGCCAAATGAAAAACTGTTTTTT	TRBD1	TRBJ1-4	NA	15	TRBV7-3
CASEGQATNQPQHF	TGTGCCAGCGAAGGACAGGCTACCAATCAGCCCCAGCATTTT	TRBD1	TRBJ1-5	NA	14	TRBV6-5
CASSPRELGADTQYF	TGTGCCAGCTCACCTCGGGAGCTGGGAGCAGATACGCAGTATTTT	NA	TRBJ2-3	NA	15	TRBV18
CASSRTGGSGETQYF	TGTGCCAGCAGTAGGACAGGGGGCTCGGGGGAGACCCAGTACTTC	TRBD1	TRBJ2-5	NA	15	TRBV6-5
CASSVAGQGKQETQYF	TGTGCCAGCAGCGTAGCTGGGCAGGGGAAGCAAGAGACCCAGTACTTC	NA	TRBJ2-5	NA	16	TRBV9
CASSQRTSGSTDTQYF	TGTGCCAGCAGCCAACGGACTAGCGGTAGCACAGATACGCAGTATTTT	TRBD2	TRBJ2-3	NA	16	TRBV4-2
CASSLGVGYGYTF	TGTGCCAGCAGCCTAGGGGTGGGCTATGGCTACACCTTC	NA	TRBJ1-2	once	13	TRBV28
CASSATVQETQYF	TGTGCCAGCAGCGCGACAGTCCAAGAGACCCAGTACTTC	NA	TRBJ2-5	NA	13	TRBV5-6
CASSRDRNTEAFF	TGTGCCAGCAGCCGAGACAGAAACACTGAAGCTTTCTTT	NA	TRBJ1-1	once	13	TRBV5-4
CASSLDPGTSGWVYEQYF	TGCGCCAGCAGCTTGGATCCCGGGACTAGCGGGTGGGTGTACGAGCAGTACTTC	TRBD2	TRBJ2-7	NA	18	TRBV5-1
CASSLLSTSSNEQFF	TGTGCCAGCAGTTTACTTAGCACTAGTAGCAATGAGCAGTTCTTC	NA	TRBJ2-1	NA	15	TRBV27
CASSPLPGQGYYGYTF	TGTGCCAGCAGCCCCCTACCGGGACAGGGATATTATGGCTACACCTTC	TRBD1	TRBJ1-2	NA	16	TRBV7-9
CASSVDPSGSSYEQYF	TGTGCCAGCAGCGTAGACCCTAGCGGGAGCTCCTACGAGCAGTACTTC	TRBD2	TRBJ2-7	NA	16	TRBV9
CASSLGRREGEQFF	TGTGCCAGCAGCTTAGGGCGGCGGGAGGGGGAGCAGTTCTTC	TRBD2	TRBJ2-1	NA	14	TRBV7-2
CASSYQITGREGTQYF	TGTGCCAGCAGTTACCAGATAACAGGGAGGGAGGGTACGCAGTATTTT	NA	TRBJ2-3	NA	16	TRBV6-6
CASSLRGGEAFF	TGTGCCAGCAGTTTAAGGGGGGGAGAAGCTTTCTTT	NA	TRBJ1-1	NA	12	TRBV12-3/TRBV12-4
CSVRDSSGNTIYF	TGCAGCGTTCGGGACAGCTCTGGAAACACCATATATTTT	TRBD1	TRBJ1-3	NA	13	TRBV29-1
CASRKKTAGGRGNEQFF	TGTGCCAGCAGAAAAAAAACGGCAGGGGGCCGGGGGAATGAGCAGTTCTTC	NA	TRBJ2-1	once	17	TRBV21-1
CASSPRQGLETQYF	TGTGCCAGCTCACCGAGACAGGGATTAGAGACCCAGTACTTC	TRBD1	TRBJ2-5	NA	14	TRBV18
CSVEVGEKLFF	TGCAGCGTAGAGGTCGGGGAAAAACTGTTTTTT	NA	TRBJ1-4	NA	11	TRBV29-1
CATSARDQSPQHF	TGTGCCACCAGTGCCCGCGATCAAAGCCCCCAGCATTTT	NA	TRBJ1-5	NA	13	TRBV24-1
CASSYSAVQAFF	TGTGCCAGCAGTTACTCGGCGGTTCAAGCTTTCTTT	NA	TRBJ1-1	NA	12	TRBV6-2/TRBV6-3
CASSPSGGDVYGYTF	TGTGCCAGCTCACCCTCGGGGGGCGATGTCTATGGCTACACCTTC	NA	TRBJ1-2	NA	15	TRBV18
CASSQRREGSYEQYF	TGCGCCAGCAGCCAAAGGCGGGAGGGGTCCTACGAGCAGTACTTC	TRBD2	TRBJ2-7	NA	15	TRBV4-3
CASSSGGPGHLWYF	TGTGCCAGCAGCTCCGGGGGGCCGGGACATCTCTGGTATTTT	NA	TRBJ2-3	NA	14	TRBV7-8
CASSLAGQGNTEAFF	TGCGCCAGCAGCTTGGCGGGACAGGGTAACACTGAAGCTTTCTTT	TRBD1	TRBJ1-1	NA	15	TRBV5-1
CAWSIWGGQSSYNEQFF	TGTGCCTGGAGTATATGGGGGGGCCAAAGCTCCTACAATGAGCAGTTCTTC	NA	TRBJ2-1	NA	17	TRBV30
CASNLGQGPETQYF	TGCGCCAGCAACTTAGGACAGGGCCCAGAGACCCAGTACTTC	TRBD1	TRBJ2-5	NA	14	TRBV5-1
CASSLEHPWEQFF	TGTGCCAGCAGTTTAGAGCACCCCTGGGAGCAGTTCTTC	NA	TRBJ2-1	NA	13	TRBV12-3/TRBV12-4
CATSETTGDQPQHF	TGTGCCACCAGTGAAACAACAGGGGATCAGCCCCAGCATTTT	TRBD1	TRBJ1-5	NA	14	TRBV24-1
CASSVGLANTEQFF	TGTGCCAGCAGCGTAGGACTAGCCAACACTGAGCAGTTCTTC	TRBD2	TRBJ2-1	NA	14	TRBV9
CASSGQQGMEADHF	TGTGCCAGCAGCGGCCAGCAGGGGATGGAGGCCGATCACTTC	NA	TRBJ2-7	large	14	TRBV5-8